This T cell receptor beta chain derives from a study of beta chain features in type 1 diabetes. Study-level findings and limits: VDJ junctions sequenced from type 1 diabetes patients showed fewer insertions and more deletions.

The sequenced template was cDNA made from the entire isolated RNA. Assay: immunoSEQ multiplex PCR; the TCRdb copy retains only in-frame clones and omits some. Of 350,000 to 450,000 clones in the sample, about 15% were seen once. This clone was recorded a few times. The antigen remains undetermined. CDR1 is SEHNR, CDR2 FQNEAQ, per germline (reference sequence). The CDR3 covers 15 residues. The junction had 6 bases not matched to a gene; V was cut back by 5 bases and J by 0 bases. The receptor was derived from a man aged 30 to 45 in good health. The chain combines TRBV7-9 with TRBJ2-7; 8 positions match TRBD2. The sample taken for sequencing was naive CD4+ T cells from blood. CDR3 sequence: CASSRLAGRSYEQYV. In DNA, the CDR3 is TGTGCCAGCAGCAGATTAGCGGGGCGCTCCTACGAGCAGTACGTC.